The next 9 T cell receptor beta chains were all read from a single sample in a study of blood T cell repertoires in COVID-19. Profiled with immunoSEQ multiplex PCR; TCRdb holds only in-frame clones, not every one. Of 110,000 to 150,000 clones detected, 80% appear once; the ten largest clones hold about 5%. Sequenced material: peripheral blood. The receptor set was obtained from a woman between 50 and 59 years old with acute or convalescent COVID-19.

V and J are TRBV6-6 and TRBJ1-2, with TRBD1 matching 9 bases. The germline V gene has CDR1 MNHNY and CDR2 SVGAGI (reference sequence). The V segment lost 6 bases and the J segment 6 bases; nucleotides outside the gene matches: 5. CDR3 length equals 13 residues. The CDR3 region has the DNA TGTGCCAGCAGGGGGACAGGGACGGATGGCTACACCTTC. It yields the protein CASRGTGTDGYTF.

The V gene is TRBV28, the J gene TRBJ1-5; 12 bases are a match to TRBD1. V lost 6 bases and J lost 1; bases outside the gene matches: 10. The CDR3 spans 18 residues. Germline CDR1 and CDR2: MDHEN and SYDVKM. CDR3 residues: CASRSGTGGLGSNQPQHF. The CDR3 DNA sequence: TGTGCCAGCAGGTCCGGGACAGGGGGCCTGGGGAGCAATCAGCCCCAGCATTTT.

The gene calls are TRBV5-1 and TRBJ2-5; 8 nucleotides agree with TRBD1. Looked up from germline, CDR1 is SGHRS and CDR2 is YFSETQ. V shed 2 bases, J shed 2 bases, and the junction held 2 bases outside the gene matches. The CDR3 spans 14 residues. CDR3 protein: CASSFGQGQETQYF. For the CDR3, the DNA is TGCGCCAGCAGCTTCGGACAGGGACAAGAGACCCAGTACTTC.

The rearrangement uses TRBV7-9 and TRBJ1-1; D gene unclear. The V end lost 3 bases, the J end lost 5 bases, and 13 bases lay between the germline ends. Germline V gives CDR1 SEHNR, CDR2 FQNEAQ (reference sequence). The CDR3 is 14 amino acids. The CDR3 loop is CASSFGGMRTEAFF. CDR3 DNA sequence: TGTGCCAGCAGCTTCGGAGGGATGAGAACTGAAGCTTTCTTT.

The chain carries TRBV29-1 and TRBJ2-5; D possibly corresponds to TRBD2 (6 bases). Germline V CDR1 and CDR2: SQVTM, ANQGSEA. This CDR3 has 12 amino acids. The V and J ends lost 7 bases and 3 bases respectively, with 12 bases between them. CDR3 protein: CSGGTGEETQYF. The CDR3 nucleotides read TGCAGCGGTGGGACTGGTGAAGAGACCCAGTACTTC.

This chain links TRBV9 with TRBJ1-3; D remains unclear. Trimming removed 5 bases from V and 0 bases from J, with 6 bases in between. Per the germline V gene, CDR1 is SGDLS and CDR2 is YYNGEE. CDR3 length equals 13 residues. In nucleotides, the CDR3 is TGTGCCAGCAGTGAGGACTCTGGAAACACCATATATTTT. The encoded protein is CASSEDSGNTIYF.

The rearrangement uses TRBV15 and TRBJ1-1; 7 nucleotides line up with TRBD1. The length of the CDR3 is 15 residues. The ends lost 9 bases at V and 4 bases at J; junction bases unmatched: 14. Per the germline V gene, CDR1 is LNHNV and CDR2 is YYDKDF (reference sequence). CDR3 amino acids: CATKEDREVFTEAFF. CDR3 nucleotides: TGTGCCACAAAGGAAGACAGGGAGGTTTTCACTGAAGCTTTCTTT.

This clone showed up just once. This chain joins TRBV9 and TRBJ1-3, with 7 bases lining up with TRBD1. The CDR3 is 16 amino acids. The V and J ends lost 4 bases and 2 bases, in that order; junction bases with no gene match: 9. In germline, CDR1 is SGDLS, CDR2 YYNGEE. CDR3 coding DNA: TGTGCCAGCAGCCTCACTTTAACAGGGGCTGGAAACACCATATATTTT. Translated: CASSLTLTGAGNTIYF. Variable domain in full (rest from reference TRBV9 and TRBJ1-3): DSGVTQTPKHLITATGQRVTLRCSPRSGDLSVYWYQQSLDQGLQFLIQYYNGEERAKGNILERFSAQQFPDLHSELNLSSLELGDSALYFCASSLTLTGAGNTIYFGEGSWLTVV.

The chain uses TRBV5-1 and TRBJ1-1; 8 nucleotides match TRBD1. CDR3 length equals 15 residues. The V gene end was trimmed by 0 bases and the J gene end by 0 bases; junction bases not matched to a gene: 1. The V gene's germline CDR1 is SGHRS and CDR2 YFSETQ. The CDR3 spells CASSLGQGLNTEAFF. The CDR3 nucleotides are TGCGCCAGCAGCTTGGGACAGGGGTTGAACACTGAAGCTTTCTTT.